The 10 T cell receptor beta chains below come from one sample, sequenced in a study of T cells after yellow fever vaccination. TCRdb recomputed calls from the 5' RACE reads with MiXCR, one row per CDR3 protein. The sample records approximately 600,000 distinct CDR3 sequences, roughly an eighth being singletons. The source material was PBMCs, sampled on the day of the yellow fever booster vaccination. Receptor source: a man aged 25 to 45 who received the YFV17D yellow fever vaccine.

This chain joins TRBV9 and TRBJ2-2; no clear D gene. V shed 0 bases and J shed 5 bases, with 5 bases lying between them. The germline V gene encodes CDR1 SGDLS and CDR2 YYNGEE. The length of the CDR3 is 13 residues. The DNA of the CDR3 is TGTGCCAGCAGCGTAGCAGCAACCGGGGAGCTGTTTTTT. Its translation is CASSVAATGELFF.

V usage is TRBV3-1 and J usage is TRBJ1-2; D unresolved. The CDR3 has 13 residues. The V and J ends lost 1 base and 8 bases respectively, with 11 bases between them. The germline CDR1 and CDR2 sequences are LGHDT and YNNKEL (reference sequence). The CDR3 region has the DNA TGTGCCAGCAGCCAAGGGGTAACGGGCGGCTACACCTTC. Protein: CASSQGVTGGYTF.

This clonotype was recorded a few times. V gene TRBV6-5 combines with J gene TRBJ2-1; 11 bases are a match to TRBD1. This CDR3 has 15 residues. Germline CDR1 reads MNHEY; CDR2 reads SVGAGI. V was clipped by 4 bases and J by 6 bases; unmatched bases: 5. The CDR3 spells CASSSPDRGPNEQFF. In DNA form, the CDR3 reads TGTGCCAGCAGTTCCCCGGACAGGGGGCCCAATGAGCAGTTCTTC.

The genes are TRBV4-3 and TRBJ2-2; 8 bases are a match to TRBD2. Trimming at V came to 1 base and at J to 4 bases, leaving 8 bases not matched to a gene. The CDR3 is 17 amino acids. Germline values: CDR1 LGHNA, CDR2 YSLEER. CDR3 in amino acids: CASSQGTGGPSTGELFF. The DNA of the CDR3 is TGCGCCAGCAGCCAAGGCACGGGAGGGCCCTCCACCGGGGAGCTGTTTTTT.

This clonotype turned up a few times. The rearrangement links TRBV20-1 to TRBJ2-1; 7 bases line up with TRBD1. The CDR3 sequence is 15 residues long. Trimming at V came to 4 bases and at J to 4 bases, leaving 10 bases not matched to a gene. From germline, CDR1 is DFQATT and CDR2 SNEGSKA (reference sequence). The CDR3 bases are TGCAGTGCTAAGGACCGGGACAGACTTTACAATGAGCAGTTCTTC. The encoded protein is CSAKDRDRLYNEQFF.

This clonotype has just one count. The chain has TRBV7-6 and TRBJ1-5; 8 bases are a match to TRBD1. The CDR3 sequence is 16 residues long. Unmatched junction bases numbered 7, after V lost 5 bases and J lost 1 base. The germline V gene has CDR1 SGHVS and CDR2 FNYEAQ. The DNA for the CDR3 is TGTGCCAGCAGCCCCCAGACAGGGGCGAGCAATCAGCCCCAGCATTTT. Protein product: CASSPQTGASNQPQHF.

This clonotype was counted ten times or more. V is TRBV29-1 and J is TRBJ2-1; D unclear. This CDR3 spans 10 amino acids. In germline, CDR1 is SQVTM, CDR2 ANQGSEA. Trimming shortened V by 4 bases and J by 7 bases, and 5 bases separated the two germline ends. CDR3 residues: CSVVGNEQFF. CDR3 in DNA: TGCAGCGTTGTTGGAAATGAGCAGTTCTTC.

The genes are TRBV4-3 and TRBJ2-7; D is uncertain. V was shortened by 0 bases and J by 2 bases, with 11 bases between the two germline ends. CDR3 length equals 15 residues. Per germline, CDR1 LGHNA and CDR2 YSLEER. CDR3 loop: CASSQDKKHTYEQYF. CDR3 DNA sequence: TGCGCCAGCAGCCAAGATAAGAAGCATACCTACGAGCAGTACTTC.

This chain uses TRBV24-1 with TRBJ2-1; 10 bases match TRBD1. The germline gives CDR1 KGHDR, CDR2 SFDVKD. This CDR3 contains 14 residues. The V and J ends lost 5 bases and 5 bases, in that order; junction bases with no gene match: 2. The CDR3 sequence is CATSGGQGNNEQFF. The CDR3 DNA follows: TGTGCCACCAGTGGGGGACAGGGGAACAATGAGCAGTTCTTC.

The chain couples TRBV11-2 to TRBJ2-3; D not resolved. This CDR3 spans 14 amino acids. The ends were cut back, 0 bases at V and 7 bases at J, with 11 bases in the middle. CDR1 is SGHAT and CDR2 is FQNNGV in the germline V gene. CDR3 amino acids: CASSLEKGPNTQYF. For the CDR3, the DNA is TGTGCCAGCAGCTTAGAGAAAGGTCCAAATACGCAGTATTTT.